This TCR beta chain is drawn from a study of blood T cell repertoires in COVID-19. This clone has a single count. This table comes from immunoSEQ multiplex PCR, and its TCRdb copy is limited to in-frame clones, with some not included. The sample carries roughly 200,000 clones, 87% recorded once. The CDR3 spans 13 residues. Trimming cost V 6 bases and J 2 bases; bases outside gene matches: 1. CDR1 and CDR2 from the germline V gene are MNHEY and SVGAGI. The V gene is TRBV6-5, the J gene TRBJ1-2, with 9 positions matching TRBD1. The material sequenced was peripheral blood. The clonotype comes from a man aged 55 to 70 with active or convalescent COVID-19. The CDR3 sequence: CASRGQGNYGYTF. The CDR3 DNA is TGTGCCAGCAGGGGACAGGGAAACTATGGCTACACCTTC.